This paragraph reports one T cell receptor beta chain. Assay: immunoSEQ multiplex PCR; the TCRdb copy retains only in-frame clones and omits some. There are under 350,000 clones in the sample; around 87% occur only once, and 3.5% to 4% lies in the top ten. The entry originates in a study of blood T cell repertoires in COVID-19. Overall study: In each case, the material was cDNA or gDNA derived from T cells, B-cell-depleted T cells, or PBMCs.

This CDR3 is built from 15 residues. The germline V and J ends were trimmed by 0 bases and 8 bases, with 11 bases remaining between them. The germline V gene encodes CDR1 LGHNA and CDR2 YSLEER. Sequencing was carried out using peripheral blood. The TCR sequence derives from a man younger than 35 with active or convalescent COVID-19. This chain joins TRBV4-3 and TRBJ1-6, with D perhaps TRBD1 (5 bases). CDR3 sequence (DNA): TGCGCCAGCAGCCAAGAACGGCAGGGCCATTCACCCCTCCACTTT. Residues: CASSQERQGHSPLHF.